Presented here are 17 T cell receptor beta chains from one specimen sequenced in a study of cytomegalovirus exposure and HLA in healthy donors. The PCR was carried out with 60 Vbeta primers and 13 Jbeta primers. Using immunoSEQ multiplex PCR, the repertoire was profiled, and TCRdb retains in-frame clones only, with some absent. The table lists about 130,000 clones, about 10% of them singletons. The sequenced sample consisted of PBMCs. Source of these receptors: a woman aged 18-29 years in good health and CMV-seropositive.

CDR3 coding DNA: TGTGCCAGTAGTAAAGCCCCGACTAGCGGGAGCCTCGGTACGCAGTATTTT. As protein: CASSKAPTSGSLGTQYF. The genes are TRBV19 and TRBJ2-3; TRBD2 matches at 12 bases. Germline CDR1 is LNHDA and CDR2 is SQIVND (reference sequence). The CDR3 contains 17 residues. V shed 4 bases and J 8 bases; nucleotides not matched to a gene: 13.

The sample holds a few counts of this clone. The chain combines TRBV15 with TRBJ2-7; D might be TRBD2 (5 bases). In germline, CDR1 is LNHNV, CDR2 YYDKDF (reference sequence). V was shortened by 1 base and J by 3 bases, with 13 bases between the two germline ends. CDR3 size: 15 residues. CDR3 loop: CATSRGPDGVYEQYF. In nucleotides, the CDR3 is TGTGCCACCAGCAGAGGCCCTGACGGGGTCTACGAGCAGTACTTC.

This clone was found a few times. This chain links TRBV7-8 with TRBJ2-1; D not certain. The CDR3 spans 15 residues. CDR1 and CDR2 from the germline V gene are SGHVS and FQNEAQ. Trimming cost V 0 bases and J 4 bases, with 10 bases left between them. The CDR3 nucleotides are TGTGCCAGCAGCTTAGCGAGCTCGACTTACAATGAGCAGTTCTTC. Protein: CASSLASSTYNEQFF. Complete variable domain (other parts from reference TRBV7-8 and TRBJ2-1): GAGVSQSPRYKVAKRGQDVALRCDPISGHVSLFWYQQALGQGPEFLTYFQNEAQLDKSGLPSDRFFAERPEGSVSTLKIQRTQQEDSAVYLCASSLASSTYNEQFFGPGTRLTVL.

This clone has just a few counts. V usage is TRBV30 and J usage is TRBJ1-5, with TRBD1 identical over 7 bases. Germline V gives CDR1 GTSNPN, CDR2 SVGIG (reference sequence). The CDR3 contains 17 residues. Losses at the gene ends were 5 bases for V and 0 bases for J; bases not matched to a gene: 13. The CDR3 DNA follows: TGTGCCTGGGCCCCGGACAGGCAACCTTATAGCAATCAGCCCCAGCATTTT. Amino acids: CAWAPDRQPYSNQPQHF.

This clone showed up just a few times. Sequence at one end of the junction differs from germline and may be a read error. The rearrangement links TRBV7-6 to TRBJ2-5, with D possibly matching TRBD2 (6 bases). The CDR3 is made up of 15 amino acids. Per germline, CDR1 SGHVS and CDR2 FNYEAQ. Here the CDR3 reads CTSSLNWGVGETQYF. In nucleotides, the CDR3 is TGTACCAGCAGCTTAAATTGGGGGGTAGGAGAGACCCAGTACTTC.

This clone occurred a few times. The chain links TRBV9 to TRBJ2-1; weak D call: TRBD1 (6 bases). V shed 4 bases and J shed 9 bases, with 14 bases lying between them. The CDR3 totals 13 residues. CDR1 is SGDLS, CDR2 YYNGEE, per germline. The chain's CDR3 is CASSPIGGFEQFF. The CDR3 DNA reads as TGTGCCAGCAGCCCCATAGGGGGTTTTGAGCAGTTCTTC.

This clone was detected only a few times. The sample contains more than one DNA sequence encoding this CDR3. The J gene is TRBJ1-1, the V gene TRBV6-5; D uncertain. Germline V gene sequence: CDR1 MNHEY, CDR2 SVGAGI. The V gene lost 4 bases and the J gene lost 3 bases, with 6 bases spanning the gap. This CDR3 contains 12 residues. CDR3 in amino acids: CASSSPDTEAFF. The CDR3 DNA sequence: TGTGCCAGCAGTTCCCCGGACACTGAAGCTTTCTTT.

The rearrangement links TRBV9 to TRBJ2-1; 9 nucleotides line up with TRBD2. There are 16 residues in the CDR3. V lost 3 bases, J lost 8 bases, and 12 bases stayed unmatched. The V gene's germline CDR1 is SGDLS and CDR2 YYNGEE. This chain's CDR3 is CASSEPRTSESDEQFF. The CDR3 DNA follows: TGTGCCAGCAGCGAGCCGAGGACTAGCGAATCGGATGAGCAGTTCTTC.

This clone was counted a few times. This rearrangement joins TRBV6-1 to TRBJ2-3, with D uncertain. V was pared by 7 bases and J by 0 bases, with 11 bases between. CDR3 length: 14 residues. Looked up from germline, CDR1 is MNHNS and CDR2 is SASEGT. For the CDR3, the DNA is TGTGCCAGCACCTACCACTCTAGCACAGATACGCAGTATTTT. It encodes CASTYHSSTDTQYF.

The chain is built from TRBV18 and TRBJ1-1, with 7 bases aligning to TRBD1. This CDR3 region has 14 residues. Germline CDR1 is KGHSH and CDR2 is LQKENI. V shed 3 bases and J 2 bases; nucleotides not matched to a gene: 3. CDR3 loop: CASSPGQTNTEAFF. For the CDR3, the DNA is TGTGCCAGCTCACCGGGACAGACCAACACTGAAGCTTTCTTT. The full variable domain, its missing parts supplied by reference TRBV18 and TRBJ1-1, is NAGVMQNPRHLVRRRGQEARLRCSPMKGHSHVYWYRQLPEEGLKFMVYLQKENIIDESGMPKERFSAEFPKEGPSILRIQQVVRGDSAAYFCASSPGQTNTEAFFGQGTRLTVV.

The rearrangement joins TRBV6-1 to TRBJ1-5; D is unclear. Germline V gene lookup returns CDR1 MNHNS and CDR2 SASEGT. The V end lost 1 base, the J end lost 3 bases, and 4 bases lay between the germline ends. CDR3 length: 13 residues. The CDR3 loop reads CASSEGHNQPQHF. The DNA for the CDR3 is TGTGCCAGCAGTGAAGGGCACAATCAGCCCCAGCATTTT.

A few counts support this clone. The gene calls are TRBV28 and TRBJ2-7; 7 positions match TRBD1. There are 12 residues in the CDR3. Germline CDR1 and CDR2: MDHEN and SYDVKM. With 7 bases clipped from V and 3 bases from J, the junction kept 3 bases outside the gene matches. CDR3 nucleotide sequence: TGTGCCAGCAAGGGACAGAACTACGAGCAGTACTTC. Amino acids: CASKGQNYEQYF.

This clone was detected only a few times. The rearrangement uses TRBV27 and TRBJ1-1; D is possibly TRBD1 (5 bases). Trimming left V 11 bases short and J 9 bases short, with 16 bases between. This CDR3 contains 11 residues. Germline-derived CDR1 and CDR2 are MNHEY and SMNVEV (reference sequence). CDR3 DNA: TGTGCCTGCGGGGGAGGAGTTAAAGCTTTCTTT. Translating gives CACGGGVKAFF.

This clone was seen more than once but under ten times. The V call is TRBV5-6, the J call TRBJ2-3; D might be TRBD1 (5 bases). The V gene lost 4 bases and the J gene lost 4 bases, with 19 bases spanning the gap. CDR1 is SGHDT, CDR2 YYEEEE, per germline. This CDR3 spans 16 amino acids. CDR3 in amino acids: CASSPEVGVGADTQYF. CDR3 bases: TGTGCCAGCAGCCCCGAAGTAGGGGTCGGCGCAGATACGCAGTATTTT.

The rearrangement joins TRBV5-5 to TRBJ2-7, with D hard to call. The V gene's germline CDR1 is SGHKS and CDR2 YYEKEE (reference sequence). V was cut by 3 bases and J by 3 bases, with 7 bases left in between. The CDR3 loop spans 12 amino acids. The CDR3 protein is CASSYHSYEQYF. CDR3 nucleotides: TGTGCCAGCAGCTACCACAGCTACGAGCAGTACTTC.

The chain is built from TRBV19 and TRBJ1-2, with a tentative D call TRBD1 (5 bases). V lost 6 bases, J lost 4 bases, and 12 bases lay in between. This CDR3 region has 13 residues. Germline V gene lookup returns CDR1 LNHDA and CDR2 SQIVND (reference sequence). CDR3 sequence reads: CASRGDRVYGYTF. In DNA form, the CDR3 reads TGTGCCAGTAGGGGCGACAGAGTCTATGGCTACACCTTC.

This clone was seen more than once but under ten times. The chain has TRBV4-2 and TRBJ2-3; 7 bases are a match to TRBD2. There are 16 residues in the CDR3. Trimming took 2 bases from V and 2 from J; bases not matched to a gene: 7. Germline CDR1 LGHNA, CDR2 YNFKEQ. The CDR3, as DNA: TGTGCCAGCAGCCAATGGGCGGGAGATCCCACAGATACGCAGTATTTT. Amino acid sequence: CASSQWAGDPTDTQYF.